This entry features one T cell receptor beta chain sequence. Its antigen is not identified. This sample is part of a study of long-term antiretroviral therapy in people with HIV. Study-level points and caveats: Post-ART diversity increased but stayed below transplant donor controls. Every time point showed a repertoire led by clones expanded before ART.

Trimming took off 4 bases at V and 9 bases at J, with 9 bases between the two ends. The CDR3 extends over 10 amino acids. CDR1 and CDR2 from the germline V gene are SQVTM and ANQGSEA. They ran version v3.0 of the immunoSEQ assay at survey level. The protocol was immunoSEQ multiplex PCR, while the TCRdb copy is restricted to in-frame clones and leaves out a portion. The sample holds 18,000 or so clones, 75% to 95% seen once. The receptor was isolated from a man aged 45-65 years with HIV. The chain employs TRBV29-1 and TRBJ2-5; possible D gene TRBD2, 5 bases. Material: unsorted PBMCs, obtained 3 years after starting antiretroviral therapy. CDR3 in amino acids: CSVGETPQYF. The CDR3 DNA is TGCAGCGTTGGGGAGACCCCCCAGTACTTC.